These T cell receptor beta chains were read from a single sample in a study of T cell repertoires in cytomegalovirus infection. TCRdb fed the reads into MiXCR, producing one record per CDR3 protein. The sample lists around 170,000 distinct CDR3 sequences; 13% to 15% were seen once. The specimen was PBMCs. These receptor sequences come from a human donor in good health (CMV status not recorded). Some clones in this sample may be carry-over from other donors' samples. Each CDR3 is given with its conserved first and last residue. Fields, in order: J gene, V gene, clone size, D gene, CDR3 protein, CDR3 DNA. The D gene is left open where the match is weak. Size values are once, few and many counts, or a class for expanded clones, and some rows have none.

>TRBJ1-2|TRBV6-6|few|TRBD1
CASSNLFWDSRANYGYTF
TGTGCCAGCAGTAACTTGTTTTGGGACAGTCGAGCTAACTATGGCTACACCTTC
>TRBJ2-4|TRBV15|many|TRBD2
CATSLGLAETKNIQYF
TGTGCCACCAGCCTCGGACTAGCGGAAACCAAAAACATTCAGTACTTC
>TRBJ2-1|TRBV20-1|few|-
CSARRLGLDGRSKFEQFF
TGCAGTGCTAGACGCCTTGGGTTGGACGGGAGAAGTAAGTTTGAGCAGTTCTTC
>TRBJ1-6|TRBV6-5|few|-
CASSWRQKYYNSPLHF
TGTGCCAGCAGTTGGAGACAGAAATACTATAATTCACCCCTCCACTTT
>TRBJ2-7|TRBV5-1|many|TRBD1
CASSLEGDRGQEQYF
TGCGCCAGCAGCTTGGAAGGGGACAGGGGTCAAGAGCAGTACTTC
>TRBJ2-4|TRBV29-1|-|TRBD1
CSVENRGPDIQYF
TGCAGCGTTGAGAACAGGGGGCCTGACATTCAGTACTTC
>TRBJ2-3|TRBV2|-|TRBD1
CASKGTGTDTQYF
TGTGCCAGCAAAGGGACAGGCACAGATACGCAGTATTTT
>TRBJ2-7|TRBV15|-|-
CATSRVPKGSYEQYF
TGTGCCACCAGCAGAGTTCCTAAGGGCTCCTACGAGCAGTACTTC
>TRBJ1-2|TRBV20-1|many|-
CSAPAEDKRGYTF
TGCAGTGCCCCCGCTGAGGATAAACGCGGCTACACCTTC
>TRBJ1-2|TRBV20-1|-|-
CSARVAGFYGYTF
TGCAGTGCTAGAGTCGCCGGGTTTTATGGCTACACCTTC
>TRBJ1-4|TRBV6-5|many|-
CASSYLGLPDSDEKLFF
TGTGCCAGCAGTTACTTGGGACTCCCGGACAGTGATGAAAAACTGTTTTTT
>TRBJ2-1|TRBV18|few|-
CASSPGSRRDEQFF
TGTGCCAGCTCACCAGGGAGCCGTCGGGATGAGCAGTTCTTC
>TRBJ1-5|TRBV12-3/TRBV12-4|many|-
CASRQGTNSNQPQHF
TGTGCCAGCAGGCAGGGAACCAATAGCAATCAGCCCCAGCATTTT
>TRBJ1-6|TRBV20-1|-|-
CSAGPGSGWNSPLHF
TGCAGTGCTGGTCCCGGGTCCGGATGGAATTCACCCCTCCACTTT
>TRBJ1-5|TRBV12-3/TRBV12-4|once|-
CASSLFDNQPQHF
TGTGCCAGCAGTTTATTCGATAATCAGCCCCAGCATTTT
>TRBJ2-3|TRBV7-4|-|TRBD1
CASSRTGSTDTQYF
TGTGCCAGCAGTCGGACAGGGAGCACAGATACGCAGTATTTT
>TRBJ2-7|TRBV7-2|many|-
CASNGGGSSYEQYF
TGTGCCAGCAACGGGGGCGGAAGCTCCTACGAGCAGTACTTC
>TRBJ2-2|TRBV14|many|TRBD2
CASRTTSGNTGELFF
TGTGCCAGCAGAACTACTAGCGGAAACACCGGGGAGCTGTTTTTT
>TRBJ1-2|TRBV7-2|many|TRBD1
CASSLNRGQDSGYTF
TGTGCCAGCAGCTTGAACAGGGGGCAAGATTCTGGCTACACCTTC
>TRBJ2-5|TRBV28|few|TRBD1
CASSGDRVQETQYF
TGTGCCAGCAGTGGGGACAGGGTCCAAGAGACCCAGTACTTC
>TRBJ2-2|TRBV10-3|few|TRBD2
CAISDPGLAARGELFF
TGTGCCATCAGTGATCCGGGACTAGCGGCGAGGGGGGAGCTGTTTTTT
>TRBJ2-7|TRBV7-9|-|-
CASSLARRSAYEQYF
TGTGCCAGCAGCTTAGCGCGACGGTCAGCCTACGAGCAGTACTTC
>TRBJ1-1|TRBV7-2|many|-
CASSLAVGWTEAFF
TGTGCCAGCAGCTTAGCGGTGGGTTGGACTGAAGCTTTCTTT
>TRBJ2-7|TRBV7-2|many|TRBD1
CASSLAPQGATYEQYF
TGTGCCAGCAGCTTAGCGCCCCAGGGGGCCACCTACGAGCAGTACTTC
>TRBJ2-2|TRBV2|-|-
CASDRGIDTGELFF
TGTGCCAGCGATCGAGGGATCGACACCGGGGAGCTGTTTTTT
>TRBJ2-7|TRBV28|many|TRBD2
CASSLTLREGRGQYF
TGTGCCAGCAGCCTAACTTTGCGGGAGGGTCGCGGGCAGTACTTC
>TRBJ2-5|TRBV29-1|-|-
CSVTKGGAQYF
TGCAGCGTGACTAAGGGGGGGGCCCAGTACTTC
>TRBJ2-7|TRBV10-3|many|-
CAISESFSYEQYF
TGTGCCATCAGTGAGTCGTTCTCCTACGAGCAGTACTTC
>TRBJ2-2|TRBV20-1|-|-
CSARNRVSGELFF
TGCAGTGCTAGGAACCGGGTGTCCGGGGAGCTGTTTTTT
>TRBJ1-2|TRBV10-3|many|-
CAISAWEGLYGYTF
TGTGCCATCAGTGCATGGGAGGGTCTCTATGGCTACACCTTC
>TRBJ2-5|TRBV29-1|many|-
CSVYSVGETQYF
TGCAGCGTCTATAGTGTGGGAGAGACCCAGTACTTC
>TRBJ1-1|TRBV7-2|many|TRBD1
CASSPRQGVNTEAFF
TGTGCCAGCAGCCCCAGACAGGGAGTTAACACTGAAGCTTTCTTT
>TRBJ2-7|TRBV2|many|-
CASKRLPYEQYF
TGTGCCAGCAAAAGACTCCCTTACGAGCAGTACTTC
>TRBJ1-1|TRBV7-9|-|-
CASSFGEAAFF
TGTGCCAGCAGCTTTGGAGAGGCAGCTTTCTTT
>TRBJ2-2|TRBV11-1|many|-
CASSLGRGNTGELFF
TGTGCCAGCAGCTTGGGCAGGGGAAACACCGGGGAGCTGTTTTTT
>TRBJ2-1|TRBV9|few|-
CASSVDINEQFF
TGTGCCAGCAGCGTAGACATCAATGAGCAGTTCTTC
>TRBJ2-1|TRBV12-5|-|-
CASGTPGVASYNEQFF
TGTGCTAGTGGTACCCCGGGGGTAGCCTCCTACAATGAGCAGTTCTTC
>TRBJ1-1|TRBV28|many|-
CASSLLIRGGTEAFF
TGTGCCAGCAGTTTACTTATTAGGGGTGGGACTGAAGCTTTCTTT
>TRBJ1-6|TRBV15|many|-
CATSRDPVDNSPLHF
TGTGCCACCAGCAGAGATCCAGTTGATAATTCACCCCTCCACTTT
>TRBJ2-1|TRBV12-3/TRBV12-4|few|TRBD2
CASGSSGGSNEQFF
TGTGCCAGCGGGAGTAGCGGGGGGTCGAATGAGCAGTTCTTC
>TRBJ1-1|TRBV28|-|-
CAGRGGMNTEAFF
TGTGCCGGCCGAGGGGGGATGAACACTGAAGCTTTCTTT
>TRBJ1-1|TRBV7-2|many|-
CASSPDSTEAFF
TGTGCCAGCAGTCCAGATAGCACTGAAGCTTTCTTT
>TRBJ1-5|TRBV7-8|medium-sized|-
CASGGDLVGNQPQHF
TGTGCCAGCGGAGGGGACCTAGTGGGCAATCAGCCCCAGCATTTT
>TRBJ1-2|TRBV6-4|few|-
CASSDGAGQGYTF
TGTGCCAGCAGTGACGGGGCAGGGCAAGGCTACACCTTC
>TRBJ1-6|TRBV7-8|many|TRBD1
CASSLIKGQYNSPLHF
TGTGCCAGCAGCCTCATTAAGGGACAGTATAATTCACCCCTCCACTTT
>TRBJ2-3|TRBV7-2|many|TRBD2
CASSLVGTSDTDTQYF
TGTGCCAGCAGCTTAGTTGGGACTAGCGACACAGATACGCAGTATTTT
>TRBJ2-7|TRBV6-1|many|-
CASSGGPSYEQYF
TGTGCCAGCAGTGGCGGGCCCTCCTACGAGCAGTACTTC
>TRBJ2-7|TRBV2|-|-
CASSEVNSSYEQYF
TGTGCCAGCAGTGAAGTTAACAGCTCCTACGAGCAGTACTTC
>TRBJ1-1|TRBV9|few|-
CASSAPGYTEAFF
TGTGCCAGCAGCGCGCCAGGTTACACTGAAGCTTTCTTT
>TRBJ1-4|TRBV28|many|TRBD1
CASSLGQGHNEKLFF
TGTGCCAGCAGTCTAGGACAGGGCCATAATGAAAAACTGTTTTTT
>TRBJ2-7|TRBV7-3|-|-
CASSSGPLYEQYF
TGTGCCAGCAGCTCAGGGCCCCTCTACGAGCAGTACTTC
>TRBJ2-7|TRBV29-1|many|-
CSVDDGYEQYF
TGCAGCGTTGATGACGGCTACGAGCAGTACTTC
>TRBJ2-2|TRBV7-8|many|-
CASSRTSNTGELFF
TGTGCCAGCAGCCGAACCTCGAACACCGGGGAGCTGTTTTTT
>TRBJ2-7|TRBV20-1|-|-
CSGSSGPYEQYF
TGCAGTGGGAGTAGCGGTCCCTACGAGCAGTACTTC
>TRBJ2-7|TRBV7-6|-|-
CASSSARDGVEQYF
TGTGCCAGCAGCTCCGCTAGGGATGGTGTCGAGCAGTACTTC
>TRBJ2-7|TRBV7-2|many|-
CASSYMTRGEQYF
TGTGCCAGCAGTTATATGACAAGGGGCGAGCAGTACTTC
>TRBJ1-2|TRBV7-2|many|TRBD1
CASSLGTGPYYGYTF
TGTGCCAGCAGCTTAGGGACAGGGCCCTACTATGGCTACACCTTC
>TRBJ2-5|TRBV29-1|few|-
CSARRGVETQYF
TGCAGCGCCCGACGGGGAGTAGAGACCCAGTACTTC
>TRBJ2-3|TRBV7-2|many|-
CASSLRGAVGTDTQYF
TGTGCCAGCAGTTTAAGGGGAGCGGTGGGCACAGATACGCAGTATTTT